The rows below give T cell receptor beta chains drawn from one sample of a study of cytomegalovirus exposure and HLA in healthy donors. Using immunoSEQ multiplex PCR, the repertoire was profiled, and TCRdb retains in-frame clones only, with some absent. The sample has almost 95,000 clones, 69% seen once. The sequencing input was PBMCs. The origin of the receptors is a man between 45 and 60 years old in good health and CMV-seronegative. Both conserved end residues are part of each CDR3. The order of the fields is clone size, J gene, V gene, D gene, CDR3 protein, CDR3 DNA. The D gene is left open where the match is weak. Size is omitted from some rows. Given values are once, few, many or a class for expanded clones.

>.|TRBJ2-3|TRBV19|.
CASSRDFSHTDTQYF
TGTGCCAGTAGCCGGGACTTTTCGCACACAGATACGCAGTATTTT
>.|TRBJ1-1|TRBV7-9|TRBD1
CASSFRQGSFFTEAFF
TGTGCCAGCAGCTTCCGACAGGGGTCATTCTTCACTGAAGCTTTCTTT
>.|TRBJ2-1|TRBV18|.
CASSRSGVFYNEQFF
TGTGCCAGCTCACGTTCTGGAGTCTTTTACAATGAGCAGTTCTTC
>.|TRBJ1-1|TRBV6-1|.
CASSDQPGGTNTEAFF
TGTGCCAGCAGTGACCAGCCCGGAGGGACGAACACTGAAGCTTTCTTT
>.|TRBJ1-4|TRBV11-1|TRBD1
CASSSVAQGSEKLFF
TGTGCCAGCAGCTCCGTTGCACAGGGGAGTGAAAAACTGTTTTTT
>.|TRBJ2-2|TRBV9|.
CASSVRGLSSTGELFF
TGTGCCAGCAGCGTTAGGGGGTTGTCGTCCACCGGGGAGCTGTTTTTT
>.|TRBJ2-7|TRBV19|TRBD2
CASSTGLAGGSYEQYF
TGTGCCAGTAGTACAGGACTAGCGGGGGGCTCCTACGAGCAGTACTTC
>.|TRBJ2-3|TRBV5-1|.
CASSLAVGSSDTQYF
TGCGCCAGCAGCTTGGCGGTCGGGTCCTCAGATACGCAGTATTTT
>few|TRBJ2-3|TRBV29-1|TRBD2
CSVEGPGGAYTDTQYF
TGCAGCGTTGAAGGTCCCGGGGGGGCCTACACAGATACGCAGTATTTT
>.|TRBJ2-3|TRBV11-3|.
CASSLGRTNTDTQYF
TGTGCCAGCAGCTTAGGAAGGACAAACACAGATACGCAGTATTTT
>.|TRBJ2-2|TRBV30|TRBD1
CAWTGTGNTGELFF
TGTGCCTGGACCGGGACAGGGAACACCGGGGAGCTGTTTTTT
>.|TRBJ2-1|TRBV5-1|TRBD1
CASSIGTASSYNEQFF
TGCGCCAGCAGCATCGGGACAGCCTCTTCCTACAATGAGCAGTTCTTC
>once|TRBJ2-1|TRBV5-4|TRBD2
CASSRGGLAPGEQFF
TGTGCCAGCAGCCGGGGGGGACTAGCACCGGGGGAGCAGTTCTTC
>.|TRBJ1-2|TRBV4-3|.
CASSQWGGKGGYTF
TGCGCCAGCAGCCAATGGGGAGGGAAGGGAGGCTACACCTTC
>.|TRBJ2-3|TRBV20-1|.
CSAYSTDTQYF
TGCAGTGCTTACTCCACAGATACGCAGTATTTT
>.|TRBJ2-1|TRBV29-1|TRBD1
CSFFKQGAAQFF
TGCAGCTTTTTTAAGCAGGGGGCTGCGCAGTTCTTC
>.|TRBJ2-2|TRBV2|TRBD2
CASAGLVPGELFF
TGTGCCAGCGCGGGACTAGTTCCCGGGGAGCTGTTTTTT
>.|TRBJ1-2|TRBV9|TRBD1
CASSSHGQAEYGYTF
TGTGCCAGCAGCTCACACGGACAGGCGGAGTATGGCTACACCTTC
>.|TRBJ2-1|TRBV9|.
CASSVGPGDNEQFF
TGTGCCAGCAGCGTAGGGCCCGGGGACAATGAGCAGTTCTTC
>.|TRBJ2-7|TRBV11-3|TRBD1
CASSPGTGDEQYF
TGTGCCAGCAGTCCCGGGACAGGGGACGAGCAGTACTTC
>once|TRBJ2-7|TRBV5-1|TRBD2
CASSFLQGGYYEQYF
TGCGCCAGCAGCTTTCTCCAGGGAGGGTACTACGAGCAGTACTTC
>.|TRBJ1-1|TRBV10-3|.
CAISVFPGANTEAFF
TGTGCCATCAGTGTGTTTCCAGGGGCTAACACTGAAGCTTTCTTT
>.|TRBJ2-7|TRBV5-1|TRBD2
CASSDNPLAGSEQYF
TGCGCCAGCTCGGACAATCCCCTAGCGGGAAGCGAGCAGTACTTC
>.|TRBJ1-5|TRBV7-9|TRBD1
CASSLGTGFTNQPQHF
TGTGCCAGCAGCTTAGGGACAGGGTTCACCAATCAGCCCCAGCATTTT
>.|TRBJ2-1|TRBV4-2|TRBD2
CASSQGTSGGAVANEQFF
TGTGCCAGCAGCCAAGGGACTAGCGGGGGGGCCGTTGCGAATGAGCAGTTCTTC
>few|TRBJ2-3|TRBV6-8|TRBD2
CASSYLAGDSTDTQYF
TGTGCCAGCAGTTACTTAGCGGGGGATAGCACAGATACGCAGTATTTT
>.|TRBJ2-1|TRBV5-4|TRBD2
CASSFGGGRGATNEQFF
TGTGCCAGCAGCTTCGGAGGCGGGAGGGGGGCCACTAATGAGCAGTTCTTC
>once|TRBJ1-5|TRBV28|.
CASDKGYRSNQPQHF
TGTGCCAGCGATAAGGGGTATCGGAGCAATCAGCCCCAGCATTTT
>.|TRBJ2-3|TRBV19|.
CASSVTGTSTDTQYF
TGTGCCAGTAGTGTTACCGGGACTAGCACAGATACGCAGTATTTT
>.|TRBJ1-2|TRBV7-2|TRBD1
CASSQDRVNYGYTF
TGTGCCAGCAGCCAAGACAGGGTCAACTATGGCTACACCTTC
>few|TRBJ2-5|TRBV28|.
CASSLRGRETQYF
TGTGCCAGCAGTCTCAGGGGCAGAGAGACCCAGTACTTC
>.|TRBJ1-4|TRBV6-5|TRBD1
CASSYSTGGKLFF
TGTGCCAGCAGTTACTCGACAGGGGGAAAACTGTTTTTT
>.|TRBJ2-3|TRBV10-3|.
CAISEGTRDTQYF
TGTGCCATCAGTGAAGGGACACGAGATACGCAGTATTTT
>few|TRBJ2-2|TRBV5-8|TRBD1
CASTPRRTGSTGELFF
TGTGCCAGCACCCCCCGGAGGACAGGGAGTACCGGGGAGCTGTTTTTT
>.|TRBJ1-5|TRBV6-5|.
CASRTGNQPQHF
TGTGCCAGCAGAACGGGCAATCAGCCCCAGCATTTT
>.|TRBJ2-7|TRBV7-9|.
CASSGRRQPYEQYF
TGTGCCAGCAGCGGAAGGAGACAGCCCTACGAGCAGTACTTC
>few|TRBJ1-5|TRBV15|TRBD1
CATSPKGTGDSNQPQHF
TGTGCCACCAGCCCTAAGGGGACAGGGGATAGCAATCAGCCCCAGCATTTT
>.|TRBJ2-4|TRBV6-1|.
CASSVDIQYF
TGTGCCAGCAGTGTCGACATTCAGTACTTC
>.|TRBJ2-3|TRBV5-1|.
CASRGSENTQYF
TGCGCCAGCAGGGGGAGCGAGAATACGCAGTATTTT
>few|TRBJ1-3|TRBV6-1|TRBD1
CASILQGFSGNTIYF
TGTGCCAGCATCCTACAGGGGTTCTCTGGAAACACCATATATTTT
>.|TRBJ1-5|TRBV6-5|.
CAWEAQGFQPQHF
TGTGCCTGGGAGGCTCAGGGTTTTCAGCCCCAGCATTTT
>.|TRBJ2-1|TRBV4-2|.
CASSQDLDYYNEQFF
TGTGCCAGCAGCCAAGATTTGGACTATTACAATGAGCAGTTCTTC
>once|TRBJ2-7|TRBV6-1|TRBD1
CASSETGGSYEQYF
TGTGCCAGCAGCGAGACAGGGGGGAGTTACGAGCAGTACTTC
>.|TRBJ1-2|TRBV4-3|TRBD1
CASSQSGGKGLNYGYTF
TGCGCCAGCAGCCAGTCAGGGGGGAAGGGGTTAAACTATGGCTACACCTTC
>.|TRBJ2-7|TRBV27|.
CASSLFPSAGIPYEQYF
TGTGCCAGCAGTTTATTCCCCTCGGCAGGAATCCCCTACGAGCAGTACTTC
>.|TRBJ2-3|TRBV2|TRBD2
CASKASGATDTQYF
TGTGCCAGCAAGGCTAGCGGGGCCACAGATACGCAGTATTTT
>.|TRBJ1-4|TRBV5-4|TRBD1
CASSSYRGNNEKLFF
TGTGCCAGCAGCTCATACAGGGGGAACAATGAAAAACTGTTTTTT
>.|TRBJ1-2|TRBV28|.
CASTLTQSSDYTF
TGTGCCAGCACCCTTACCCAGTCCAGTGACTACACCTTC
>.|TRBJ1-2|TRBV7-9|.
CASSLAGQNGYTF
TGTGCCAGCAGCTTAGCTGGGCAGAATGGCTACACCTTC
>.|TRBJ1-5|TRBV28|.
CASSLDFSNQPQHF
TGTGCCAGCAGTTTAGACTTTAGCAATCAGCCCCAGCATTTT